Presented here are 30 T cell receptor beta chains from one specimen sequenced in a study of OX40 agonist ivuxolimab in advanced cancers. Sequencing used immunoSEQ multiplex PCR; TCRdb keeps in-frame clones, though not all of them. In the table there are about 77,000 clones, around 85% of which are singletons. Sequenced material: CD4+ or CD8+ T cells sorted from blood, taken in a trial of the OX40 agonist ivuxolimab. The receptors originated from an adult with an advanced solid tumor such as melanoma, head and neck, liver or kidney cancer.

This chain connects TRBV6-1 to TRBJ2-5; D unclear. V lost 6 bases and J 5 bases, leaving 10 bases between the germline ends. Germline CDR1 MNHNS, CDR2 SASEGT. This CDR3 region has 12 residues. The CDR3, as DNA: TGTGCCAGCAGCCCTCTAAGGGAGACCCAGTACTTC. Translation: CASSPLRETQYF.

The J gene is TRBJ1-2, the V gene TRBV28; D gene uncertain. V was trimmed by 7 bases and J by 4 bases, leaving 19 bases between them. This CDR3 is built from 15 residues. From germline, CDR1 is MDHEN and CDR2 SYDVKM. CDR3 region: CASNLAGLGSYGYTF. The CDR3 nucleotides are TGTGCCAGCAACCTGGCGGGCCTGGGGAGCTATGGCTACACCTTC.

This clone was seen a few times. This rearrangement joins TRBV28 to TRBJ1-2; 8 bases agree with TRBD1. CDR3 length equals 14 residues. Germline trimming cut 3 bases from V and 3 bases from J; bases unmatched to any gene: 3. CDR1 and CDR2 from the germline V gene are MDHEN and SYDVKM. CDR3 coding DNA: TGTGCCAGCAGTTTCCTGACAGGGGACTATGGCTACACCTTC. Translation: CASSFLTGDYGYTF.

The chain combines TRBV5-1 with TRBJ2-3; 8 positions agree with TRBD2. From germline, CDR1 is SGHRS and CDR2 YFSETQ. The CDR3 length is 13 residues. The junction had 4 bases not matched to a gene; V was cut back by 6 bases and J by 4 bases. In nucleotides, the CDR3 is TGCGCCAGCAATCCAGCGGGGGCAGATACGCAGTATTTT. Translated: CASNPAGADTQYF.

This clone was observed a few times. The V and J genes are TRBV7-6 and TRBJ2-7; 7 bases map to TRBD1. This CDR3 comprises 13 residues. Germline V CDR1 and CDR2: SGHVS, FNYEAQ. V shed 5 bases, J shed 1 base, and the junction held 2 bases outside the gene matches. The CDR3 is CASSRDRSYEQYF. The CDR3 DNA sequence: TGTGCCAGCAGCCGGGACAGATCCTACGAGCAGTACTTC.

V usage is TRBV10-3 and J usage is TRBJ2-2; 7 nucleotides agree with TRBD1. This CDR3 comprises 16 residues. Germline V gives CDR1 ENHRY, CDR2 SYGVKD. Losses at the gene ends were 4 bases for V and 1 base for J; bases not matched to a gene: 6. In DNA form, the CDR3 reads TGTGCCATCAGTGCCCCGGGACAGATGAACACCGGGGAGCTGTTTTTT. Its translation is CAISAPGQMNTGELFF.

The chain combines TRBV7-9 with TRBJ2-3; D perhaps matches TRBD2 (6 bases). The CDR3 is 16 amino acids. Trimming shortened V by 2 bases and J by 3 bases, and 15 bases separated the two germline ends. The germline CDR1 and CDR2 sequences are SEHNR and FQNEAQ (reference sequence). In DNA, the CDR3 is TGTGCCAGCAGCTTATGGGGGGATGGAAGTACAGATACGCAGTATTTT. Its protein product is CASSLWGDGSTDTQYF.

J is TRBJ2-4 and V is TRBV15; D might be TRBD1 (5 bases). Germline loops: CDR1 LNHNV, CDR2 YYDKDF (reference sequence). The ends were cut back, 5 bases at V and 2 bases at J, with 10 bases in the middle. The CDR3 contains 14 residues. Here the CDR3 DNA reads TGTGCCACCAGCCCAGGGCGAACCAAAAACATTCAGTACTTC. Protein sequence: CATSPGRTKNIQYF.

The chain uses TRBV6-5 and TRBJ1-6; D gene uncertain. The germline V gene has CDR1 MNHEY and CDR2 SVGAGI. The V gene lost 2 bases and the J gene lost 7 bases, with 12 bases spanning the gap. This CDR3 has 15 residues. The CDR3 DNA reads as TGTGCCAGCAGTTACCTGCGACGGACGAATTCACCCCTCCACTTT. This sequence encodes CASSYLRRTNSPLHF.

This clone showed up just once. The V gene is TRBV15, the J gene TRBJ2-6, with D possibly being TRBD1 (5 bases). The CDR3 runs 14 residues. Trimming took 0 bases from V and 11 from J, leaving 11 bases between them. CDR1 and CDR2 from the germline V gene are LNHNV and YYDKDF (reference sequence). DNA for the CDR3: TGTGCCACCAGCAGAGACAGGGTAATGGACGTCCTGACTTTC. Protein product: CATSRDRVMDVLTF.

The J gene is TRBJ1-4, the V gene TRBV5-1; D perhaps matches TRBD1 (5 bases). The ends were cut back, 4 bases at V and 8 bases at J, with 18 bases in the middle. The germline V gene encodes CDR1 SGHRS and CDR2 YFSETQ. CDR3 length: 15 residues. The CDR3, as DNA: TGCGCCAGCAGCGCTGGGGGGGACGTTAGAGAAAAACTGTTTTTT. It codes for CASSAGGDVREKLFF. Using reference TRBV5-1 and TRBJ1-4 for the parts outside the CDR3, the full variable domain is KAGVTQTPRYLIKTRGQQVTLSCSPISGHRSVSWYQQTPGQGLQFLFEYFSETQRNKGNFPGRFSGRQFSNSRSEMNVSTLELGDSALYLCASSAGGDVREKLFFGSGTQLSVL.

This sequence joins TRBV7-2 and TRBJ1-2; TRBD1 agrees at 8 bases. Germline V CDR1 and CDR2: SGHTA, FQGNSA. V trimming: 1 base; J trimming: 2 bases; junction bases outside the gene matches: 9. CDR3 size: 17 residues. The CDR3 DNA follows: TGTGCCAGCAGCTTAGGAGCAGGGGGCCGATTAAACTATGGCTACACCTTC. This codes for CASSLGAGGRLNYGYTF.

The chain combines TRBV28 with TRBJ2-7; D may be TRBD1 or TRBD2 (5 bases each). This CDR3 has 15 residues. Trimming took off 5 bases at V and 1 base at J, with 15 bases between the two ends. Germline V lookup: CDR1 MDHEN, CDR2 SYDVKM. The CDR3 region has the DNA TGTGCCAGCAGTCCTACAGGTCGAGGGTCCTACGAGCAGTACTTC. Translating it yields CASSPTGRGSYEQYF.

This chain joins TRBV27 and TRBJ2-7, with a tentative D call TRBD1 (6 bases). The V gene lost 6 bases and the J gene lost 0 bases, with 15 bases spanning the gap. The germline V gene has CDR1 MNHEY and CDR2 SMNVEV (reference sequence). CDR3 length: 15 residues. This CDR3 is CASRNARGSSYEQYF. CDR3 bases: TGTGCCAGCAGGAACGCTAGGGGGAGCTCCTACGAGCAGTACTTC.

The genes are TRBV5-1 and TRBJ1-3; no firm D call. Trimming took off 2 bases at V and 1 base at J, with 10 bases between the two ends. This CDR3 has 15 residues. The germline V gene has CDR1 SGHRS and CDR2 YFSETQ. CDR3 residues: CASSFWGISGNTIYF. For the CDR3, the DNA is TGCGCCAGCAGCTTTTGGGGAATTTCTGGAAACACCATATATTTT.

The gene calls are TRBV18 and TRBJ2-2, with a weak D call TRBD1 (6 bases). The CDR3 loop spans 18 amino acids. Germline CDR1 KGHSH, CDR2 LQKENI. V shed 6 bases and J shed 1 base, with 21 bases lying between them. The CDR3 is CASSDFSLGAVNTGELFF. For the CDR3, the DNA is TGTGCCAGCTCGGACTTTAGTTTGGGGGCCGTGAACACCGGGGAGCTGTTTTTT.

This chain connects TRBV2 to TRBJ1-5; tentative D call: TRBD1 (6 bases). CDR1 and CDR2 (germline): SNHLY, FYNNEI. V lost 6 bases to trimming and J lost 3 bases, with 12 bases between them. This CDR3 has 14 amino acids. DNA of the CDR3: TGTGCCAGCAGCCCGACAGGCCACAATCAGCCCCAGCATTTT. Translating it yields CASSPTGHNQPQHF.

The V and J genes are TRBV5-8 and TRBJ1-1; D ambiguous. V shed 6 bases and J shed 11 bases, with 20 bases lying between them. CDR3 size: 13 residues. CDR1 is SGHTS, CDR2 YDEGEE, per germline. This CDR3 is CASTRSSSGLAFF. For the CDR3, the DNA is TGTGCCAGCACCCGTTCGTCGTCCGGATTGGCTTTCTTT.

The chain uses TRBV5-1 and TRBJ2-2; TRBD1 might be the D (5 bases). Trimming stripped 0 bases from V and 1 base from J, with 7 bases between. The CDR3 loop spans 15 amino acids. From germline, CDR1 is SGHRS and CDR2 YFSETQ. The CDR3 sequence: CASSLGRENTGELFF. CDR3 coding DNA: TGCGCCAGCAGCTTGGGCAGGGAGAACACCGGGGAGCTGTTTTTT.

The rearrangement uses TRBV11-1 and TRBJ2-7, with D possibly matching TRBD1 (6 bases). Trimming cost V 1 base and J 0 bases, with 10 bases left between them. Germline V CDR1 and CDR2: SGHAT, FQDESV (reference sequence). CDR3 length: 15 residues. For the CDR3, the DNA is TGTGCCAGCAGCTTAGAAGGGGGAGACTCCTACGAGCAGTACTTC. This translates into CASSLEGGDSYEQYF. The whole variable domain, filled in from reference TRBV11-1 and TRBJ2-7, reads EAEVAQSPRYKITEKSQAVAFWCDPISGHATLYWYRQILGQGPELLVQFQDESVVDDSQLPKDRFSAERLKGVDSTLKIQPAELGDSAMYLCASSLEGGDSYEQYFGPGTRLTVT.

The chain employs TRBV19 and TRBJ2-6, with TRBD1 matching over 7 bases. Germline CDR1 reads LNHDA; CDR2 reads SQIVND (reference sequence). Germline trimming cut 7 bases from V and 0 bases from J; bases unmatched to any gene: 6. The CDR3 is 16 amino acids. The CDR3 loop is CASTRRDSSGANVLTF. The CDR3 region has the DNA TGTGCCAGTACCCGCAGGGACAGCTCTGGGGCCAACGTCCTGACTTTC.

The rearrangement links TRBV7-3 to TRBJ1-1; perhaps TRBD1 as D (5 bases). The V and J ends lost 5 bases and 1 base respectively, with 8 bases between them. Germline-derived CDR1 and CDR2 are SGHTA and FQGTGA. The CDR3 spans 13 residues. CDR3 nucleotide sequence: TGTGCCAGCAGCGCCCAGGGGAACACTGAAGCTTTCTTT. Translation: CASSAQGNTEAFF.

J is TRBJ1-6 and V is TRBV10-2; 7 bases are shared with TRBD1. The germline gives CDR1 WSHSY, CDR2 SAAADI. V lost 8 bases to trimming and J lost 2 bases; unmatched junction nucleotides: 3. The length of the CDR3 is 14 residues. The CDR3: CASSGGTYNSPLHF. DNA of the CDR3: TGCGCCAGCTCAGGGGGGACCTATAATTCACCCCTCCACTTT.

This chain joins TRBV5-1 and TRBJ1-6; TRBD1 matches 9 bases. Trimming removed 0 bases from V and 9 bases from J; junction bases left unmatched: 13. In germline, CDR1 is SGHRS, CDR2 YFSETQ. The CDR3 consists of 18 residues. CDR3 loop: CASSLGFQSGTGSSPLHF. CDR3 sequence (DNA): TGCGCCAGCAGCTTGGGTTTTCAGTCCGGGACAGGGTCTTCACCCCTCCACTTT.

In nucleotides, the CDR3 is TGTGCCAGCAGCTCCCGGCTGCGAGTGGGCTATGGCTACACCTTC. This encodes CASSSRLRVGYGYTF. This rearrangement joins TRBV11-2 to TRBJ1-2, with unresolved D. The CDR3 covers 15 residues. CDR1 and CDR2 from the germline V gene are SGHAT and FQNNGV. V was shortened by 4 bases and J by 4 bases, with 16 bases between the two germline ends.

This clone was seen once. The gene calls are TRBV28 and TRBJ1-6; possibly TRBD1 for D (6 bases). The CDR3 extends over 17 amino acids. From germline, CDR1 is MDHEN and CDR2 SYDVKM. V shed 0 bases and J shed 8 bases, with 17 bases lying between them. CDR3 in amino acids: CASSLWAHWGPDSPLHF. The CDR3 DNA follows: TGTGCCAGCAGTTTATGGGCCCACTGGGGGCCGGATTCACCCCTCCACTTT. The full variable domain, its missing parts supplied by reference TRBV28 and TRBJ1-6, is DVKVTQSSRYLVKRTGEKVFLECVQDMDHENMFWYRQDPGLGLRLIYFSYDVKMKEKGDIPEGYSVSREKKERFSLILESASTNQTSMYLCASSLWAHWGPDSPLHFGNGTRLTVT.

The DNA of the CDR3 is TGTGCCAGTAAGACGGACCGGAGCTCCTACGAGCAGTACTTC. This sequence encodes CASKTDRSSYEQYF. This chain links TRBV19 with TRBJ2-7; D gene ambiguous. Germline CDR1 reads LNHDA; CDR2 reads SQIVND (reference sequence). Trimming removed 7 bases at V and 0 bases at J, with 13 bases between. The CDR3 is 14 amino acids. The whole variable domain, remainder taken from reference TRBV19 and TRBJ2-7, is DGGITQSPKYLFRKEGQNVTLSCEQNLNHDAMYWYRQDPGQGLRLIYYSQIVNDFQKGDIAEGYSVSREKKESFPLTVTSAQKNPTAFYLCASKTDRSSYEQYFGPGTRLTVT.

Here the CDR3 reads CASSLVGGIGYGYTF. DNA for the CDR3: TGCGCCAGCAGCTTGGTTGGGGGCATTGGCTATGGCTACACCTTC. The J gene is TRBJ1-2, the V gene TRBV5-1; D possibly corresponds to TRBD1 (6 bases). The CDR3 length is 15 residues. The V end lost 0 bases, the J end lost 4 bases, and 13 bases lay between the germline ends. Germline loops: CDR1 SGHRS, CDR2 YFSETQ.

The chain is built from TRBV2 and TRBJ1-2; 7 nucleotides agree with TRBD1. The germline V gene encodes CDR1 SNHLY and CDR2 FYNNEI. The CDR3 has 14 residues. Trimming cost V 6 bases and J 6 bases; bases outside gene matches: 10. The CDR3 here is CASRLDRFIDGYTF. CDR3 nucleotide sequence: TGTGCCAGCAGGTTGGACAGGTTCATAGATGGCTACACCTTC.

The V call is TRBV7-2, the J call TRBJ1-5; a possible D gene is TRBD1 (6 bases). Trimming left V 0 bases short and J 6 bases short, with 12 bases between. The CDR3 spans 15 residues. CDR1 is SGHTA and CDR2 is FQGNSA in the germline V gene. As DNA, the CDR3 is TGTGCCAGCAGCTTAGCTTTACAGGGAGGTCAGCCCCAGCATTTT. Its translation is CASSLALQGGQPQHF.